Listed here is a single T cell receptor (beta chain). The data originate from a study of neoadjuvant anti-PD-1 for oral cavity cancer. TCRdb's table, derived via immunoSEQ multiplex PCR, lists solely in-frame clones and lacks some. The data show about 12,000 clones, approximately 63% seen once. Per germline, CDR1 WSHSY and CDR2 SAAADI. Trimming took off 5 bases at V and 0 bases at J, with 9 bases between the two ends. The CDR3 loop spans 14 amino acids. Specimen: tumor tissue, collected before nivolumab (anti-PD-1) treatment. The chain recombines TRBV10-2 with TRBJ2-3; no clear D gene. This clonotype was obtained from a person between 35 and 79 years old with oral cavity squamous cell carcinoma. The donor label of this sample is uncertain. The CDR3 sequence: CASSPTPSTDTQYF. In DNA, the CDR3 is TGCGCCAGCAGTCCAACCCCTAGCACAGATACGCAGTATTTT.